This T cell receptor (beta chain) stems from a study of control samples from healthy donors and cancer patients. Trimming cost V 4 bases and J 9 bases; bases outside gene matches: 9. Per the germline V gene, CDR1 is MGHRA and CDR2 is YSYEKL. This CDR3 contains 14 residues. Data came from immunoSEQ multiplex PCR; TCRdb stores just in-frame clones and leaves some out. The sample contains 110,000 to 150,000 clones, 85% to 95% of which appear only once. This clone was found once. This chain links TRBV4-1 with TRBJ1-5; TRBD1 aligns across 7 bases. The sequencing sample was made of PBMCs. The source of this sequence is a man aged 60-69 years with colorectal cancer. Here the CDR3 reads CASSPGTVGGPQHF. In nucleotides, the CDR3 is TGCGCCAGCAGCCCCGGGACAGTCGGGGGGCCCCAGCATTTT.